Listed below are T cell receptor beta chains from one sample, sequenced in a study of blood T cell repertoires in COVID-19. Method: immunoSEQ multiplex PCR; TCRdb's copy keeps in-frame clones and lacks some. Of almost 35,000 clones detected, over 70% appear once; the ten largest clones hold around 15%. Sequenced sample: peripheral blood. The source of these receptors is a man between 60 and 75 years old with active COVID-19. Both conserved end residues are part of each CDR3. Each record gives: D gene, CDR3 length, V gene, clone size, J gene, CDR3 DNA, CDR3 protein. D genes are given only for firm matches. Only some rows state a clone size, as once, few, many or a class for expanded clones.

D gene: .
CDR3 length: 12
V gene: TRBV27
clone size: .
J gene: TRBJ2-1
CDR3 DNA: TGTGCCAGCAGTTCTGGGACATTTGAGCAGTTCTTC
CDR3 protein: CASSSGTFEQFF

D gene: .
CDR3 length: 13
V gene: TRBV28
clone size: .
J gene: TRBJ2-7
CDR3 DNA: TGTGCCAGCAGGATACAGGCTCAGTACGAGCAGTACTTC
CDR3 protein: CASRIQAQYEQYF

D gene: .
CDR3 length: 15
V gene: TRBV5-6
clone size: .
J gene: TRBJ2-7
CDR3 DNA: TGTGCCAGCAGCCGAGTCTGGGCAGGGTATGCCGAGCAGTACTTC
CDR3 protein: CASSRVWAGYAEQYF

D gene: TRBD1
CDR3 length: 14
V gene: TRBV6-5
clone size: few
J gene: TRBJ2-3
CDR3 DNA: TGTGCCAGCAGCCTGAACAGGGGAACAGATACGCAGTATTTT
CDR3 protein: CASSLNRGTDTQYF

D gene: .
CDR3 length: 15
V gene: TRBV7-3
clone size: .
J gene: TRBJ2-5
CDR3 DNA: TGTGCCAGCAGCCCCTCCGGGGGGCCACAAGAGACCCAGTACTTC
CDR3 protein: CASSPSGGPQETQYF

D gene: .
CDR3 length: 14
V gene: TRBV7-2
clone size: .
J gene: TRBJ2-3
CDR3 DNA: TGTGCCAGCAGCTTAGCGGGGCTCACAGATACGCAGTATTTT
CDR3 protein: CASSLAGLTDTQYF

D gene: TRBD1
CDR3 length: 16
V gene: TRBV19
clone size: .
J gene: TRBJ1-4
CDR3 DNA: TGTGCCAGTAGGGACAGGGCGCATGCAACTAATGAAAAACTGTTTTTT
CDR3 protein: CASRDRAHATNEKLFF

D gene: TRBD1
CDR3 length: 15
V gene: TRBV7-3
clone size: .
J gene: TRBJ2-2
CDR3 DNA: TGTGCCAGCAGACCGACAGGGGGCAACACCGGGGAGCTGTTTTTT
CDR3 protein: CASRPTGGNTGELFF

D gene: TRBD2
CDR3 length: 15
V gene: TRBV6-5
clone size: .
J gene: TRBJ2-2
CDR3 DNA: TGTGCCAGCAGCCGAGCGGGGGCGAGCGGCGGGGAGCTGTTTTTT
CDR3 protein: CASSRAGASGGELFF

D gene: .
CDR3 length: 15
V gene: TRBV5-6
clone size: .
J gene: TRBJ2-5
CDR3 DNA: TGTGCCAGCAGCCGCACAGGGATCCTGCGAGAGACCCAGTACTTC
CDR3 protein: CASSRTGILRETQYF

D gene: TRBD2
CDR3 length: 14
V gene: TRBV5-1
clone size: .
J gene: TRBJ2-7
CDR3 DNA: TGCGCCAGCAGCCTGACTAGCGGTAACTACGAGCAGTACTTC
CDR3 protein: CASSLTSGNYEQYF

D gene: .
CDR3 length: 14
V gene: TRBV19
clone size: .
J gene: TRBJ2-1
CDR3 DNA: TGTGCCAGTGGTAGCGGACTACATTACAATGAGCAGTTCTTC
CDR3 protein: CASGSGLHYNEQFF

D gene: .
CDR3 length: 14
V gene: TRBV19
clone size: .
J gene: TRBJ1-3
CDR3 DNA: TGTGCCAGTAGGAGGGATCTCTCTGGAAACACCATATATTTT
CDR3 protein: CASRRDLSGNTIYF

D gene: .
CDR3 length: 15
V gene: TRBV4-1
clone size: .
J gene: TRBJ2-2
CDR3 DNA: TGCGCCAGCAGCCAAGCCGGGAGGAACACCGGGGAGCTGTTTTTT
CDR3 protein: CASSQAGRNTGELFF

D gene: TRBD2
CDR3 length: 15
V gene: TRBV3-1/TRBV3-2
clone size: .
J gene: TRBJ2-7
CDR3 DNA: TGTGCCAGCAGCCAAGGGGTAGCGGGAGTCTACGAGCAGTACTTC
CDR3 protein: CASSQGVAGVYEQYF

D gene: TRBD1
CDR3 length: 11
V gene: TRBV6-5
clone size: .
J gene: TRBJ2-1
CDR3 DNA: TGTGCCGCGAGGGGGCCTACGGAGCAGTTCTTC
CDR3 protein: CAARGPTEQFF

D gene: .
CDR3 length: 15
V gene: TRBV23-1
clone size: .
J gene: TRBJ1-4
CDR3 DNA: TGCGCCAGCAGACTAACCTATCTCTACCATGAAAAACTGTTTTTT
CDR3 protein: CASRLTYLYHEKLFF

D gene: .
CDR3 length: 10
V gene: TRBV20-1
clone size: .
J gene: TRBJ2-1
CDR3 DNA: TGCAGTGCTGTAATTCGTGAGCAGTTCTTC
CDR3 protein: CSAVIREQFF

D gene: TRBD1
CDR3 length: 14
V gene: TRBV5-1
clone size: .
J gene: TRBJ2-7
CDR3 DNA: TGCGCCAGCAGTATAGGACAGGGGTCCGCCGAGCAGTACTTC
CDR3 protein: CASSIGQGSAEQYF

D gene: .
CDR3 length: 13
V gene: TRBV20-1
clone size: .
J gene: TRBJ1-5
CDR3 DNA: TGCAGTGCTAGTGGGGGGCTAAATCAGCCCCAGCATTTT
CDR3 protein: CSASGGLNQPQHF

D gene: TRBD1
CDR3 length: 12
V gene: TRBV7-2
clone size: .
J gene: TRBJ2-7
CDR3 DNA: TGTGCCAGCAGTCGGACAGGCTACGAGCAGTACTTC
CDR3 protein: CASSRTGYEQYF

D gene: .
CDR3 length: 15
V gene: TRBV6-5
clone size: .
J gene: TRBJ1-2
CDR3 DNA: TGTGCCACCAAAAGCTACCTTACGGGAAACTATGGCTACACCTTC
CDR3 protein: CATKSYLTGNYGYTF